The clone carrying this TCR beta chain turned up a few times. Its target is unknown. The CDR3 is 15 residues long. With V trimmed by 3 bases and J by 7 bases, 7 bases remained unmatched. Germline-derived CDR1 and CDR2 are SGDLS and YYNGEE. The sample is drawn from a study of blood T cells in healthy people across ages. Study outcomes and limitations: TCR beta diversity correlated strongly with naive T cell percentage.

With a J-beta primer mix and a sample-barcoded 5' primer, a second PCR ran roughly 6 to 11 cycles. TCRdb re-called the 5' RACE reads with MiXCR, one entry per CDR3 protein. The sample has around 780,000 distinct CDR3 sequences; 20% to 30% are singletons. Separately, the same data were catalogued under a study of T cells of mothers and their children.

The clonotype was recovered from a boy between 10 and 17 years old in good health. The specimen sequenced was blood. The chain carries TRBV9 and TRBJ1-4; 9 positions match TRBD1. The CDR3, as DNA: TGTGCCAGCAGCGCCGGACAGGGGCTAAGTGAAAAACTGTTTTTT. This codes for CASSAGQGLSEKLFF.